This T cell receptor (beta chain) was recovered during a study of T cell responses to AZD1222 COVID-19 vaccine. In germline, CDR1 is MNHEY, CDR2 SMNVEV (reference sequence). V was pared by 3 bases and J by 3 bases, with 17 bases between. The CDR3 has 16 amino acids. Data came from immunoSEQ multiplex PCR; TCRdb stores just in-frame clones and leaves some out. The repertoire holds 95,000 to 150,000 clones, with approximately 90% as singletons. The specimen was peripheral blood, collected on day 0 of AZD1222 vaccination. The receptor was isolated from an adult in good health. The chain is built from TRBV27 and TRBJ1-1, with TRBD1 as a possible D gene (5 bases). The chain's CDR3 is CASSFDRGGLDTEAFF. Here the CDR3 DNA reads TGTGCCAGCAGTTTTGACCGGGGGGGATTGGACACTGAAGCTTTCTTT.